Here is one T cell receptor (beta chain) with its context. The data stem from a study of blood T cell repertoires in COVID-19. At the level of the study: COVID-19 samples, acute and convalescent, were from the United States, Italy and Spain. PBMCs, B-cell-depleted T cells, or T cells provided the cDNA or gDNA that made up the material.

Original processing methods: Nucleated cell counts were estimated from reference gene primer amplification. Some clones are missing from TCRdb's copy, which holds only in-frame ones; the method was immunoSEQ multiplex PCR. The V and J calls and the clone size are those of that table, but D and trimming were determined from the DNA. The repertoire holds approximately 85,000 clones, with 86% as singletons. Deletions cut 10 bases from V and 5 bases from J, with 12 bases between. The V gene's germline CDR1 is LNHDA and CDR2 SQIVND (reference sequence). CDR3 length: 11 residues. This TCR derives from a man in his fifties or sixties with active or convalescent COVID-19. Source material: peripheral blood. This sequence joins TRBV19 and TRBJ2-7, with D perhaps TRBD2 (6 bases). The CDR3 here is CAILGGNEQYF. The DNA for the CDR3 is TGTGCCATCCTCGGAGGGAACGAGCAGTACTTC.